The 9 T cell receptor beta chains below all came from one sample that was sequenced in a study of cytomegalovirus exposure and HLA in healthy donors. The PCR made use of 60 Vbeta and 13 Jbeta primers. Some clones are missing from TCRdb's copy, which holds only in-frame ones; the method was immunoSEQ multiplex PCR. The sample has roughly 130,000 clones; roughly 73% are singletons. The sample comprised PBMCs. Receptors were obtained from a woman between 35 and 50 years old in good health and CMV-seronegative.

In regard to this clone: A much larger clone differs from this one at a single base, so this may be a read error. Other DNA sequences within the sample encode an identical CDR3. The chain employs TRBV4-3 and TRBJ1-2; D is possibly TRBD1 (6 bases). The CDR3 loop spans 14 amino acids. V lost 3 bases to trimming and J lost 8 bases, with 16 bases between them. The germline V gene encodes CDR1 LGHNA and CDR2 YSLEER. CDR3 bases: TGCGCCAGCAGCCAGGACAGTATCGGCTACGGCTACACCTTC. This gives the protein CASSQDSIGYGYTF.

This chain uses TRBV4-2 with TRBJ1-1; no clear D. The CDR3 is 15 amino acids. V was pared by 1 base and J by 0 bases, with 9 bases between. Germline V gene sequence: CDR1 LGHNA, CDR2 YNFKEQ. This chain's CDR3 is CASSQVSGMNTEAFF. CDR3 nucleotide sequence: TGTGCCAGCAGCCAAGTATCGGGGATGAACACTGAAGCTTTCTTT.

The chain uses TRBV19 and TRBJ1-5; 7 positions match TRBD1. The CDR3 is made up of 13 amino acids. V shed 8 bases and J 5 bases; nucleotides not matched to a gene: 6. CDR1 is LNHDA, CDR2 SQIVND, per germline (reference sequence). In DNA, the CDR3 is TGTGCCAGTCTAGGACAGGCCGATCAGCCCCAGCATTTT. Translated: CASLGQADQPQHF. Filled out from reference TRBV19 and TRBJ1-5, the complete variable domain reads DGGITQSPKYLFRKEGQNVTLSCEQNLNHDAMYWYRQDPGQGLRLIYYSQIVNDFQKGDIAEGYSVSREKKESFPLTVTSAQKNPTAFYLCASLGQADQPQHFGDGTRLSIL.

The chain is built from TRBV5-4 and TRBJ2-3, with 8 bases identical to TRBD2. Germline trimming cut 3 bases from V and 1 base from J; bases unmatched to any gene: 7. Germline V gene data show CDR1 as SGHNT and CDR2 as YYREEE (reference sequence). This CDR3 has 16 residues. CDR3 in DNA: TGTGCCAGCAGCTCCACCGGGCGGGGGGGCACAGATACGCAGTATTTT. This gives the protein CASSSTGRGGTDTQYF.

V is TRBV19 and J is TRBJ1-1; 7 nucleotides match TRBD1. Per the germline V gene, CDR1 is LNHDA and CDR2 is SQIVND (reference sequence). The V gene end was trimmed by 4 bases and the J gene end by 5 bases; junction bases not matched to a gene: 7. This CDR3 spans 14 amino acids. Written as DNA, the CDR3 is TGTGCCAGTAGTACCCAGGACAGGACGACTGAAGCTTTCTTT. Translating gives CASSTQDRTTEAFF.

The gene calls are TRBV5-1 and TRBJ1-1; a possible D gene is TRBD1 (6 bases). Trimming pared 3 bases from V and 1 base from J, leaving 10 bases between. The CDR3 extends over 14 amino acids. Germline assignment: CDR1 SGHRS and CDR2 YFSETQ. This CDR3 reads CASSSGDPNTEAFF. The CDR3 nucleotides are TGCGCCAGCAGCTCAGGGGACCCGAACACTGAAGCTTTCTTT.

The rearrangement links TRBV18 to TRBJ1-2, with 10 bases fitting TRBD1. The germline CDR1 and CDR2 sequences are KGHSH and LQKENI. The CDR3 is 15 amino acids. The V segment lost 3 bases and the J segment 2 bases; nucleotides outside the gene matches: 3. The DNA of the CDR3 is TGTGCCAGCTCACCCTCGGGACAGGGGAACTATGGCTACACCTTC. Translation: CASSPSGQGNYGYTF.

Comments on this clone: Other DNA sequences from this sample encode an identical CDR3 as well. This chain connects TRBV4-2 to TRBJ1-2; tentative D call: TRBD1 (6 bases). This CDR3 has 13 residues. Germline-derived CDR1 and CDR2 are LGHNA and YNFKEQ. Between the trimmed V and J ends, which lost 0 bases and 8 bases, there was a span of 10 bases. The CDR3 DNA sequence: TGTGCCAGCAGCCAAGACAGGGGAGACGGCTACACCTTC. This gives the protein CASSQDRGDGYTF.

V and J are TRBV11-2 and TRBJ1-2; 9 positions agree with TRBD1. Germline V CDR1 and CDR2: SGHAT, FQNNGV. With 6 bases clipped from V and 7 bases from J, the junction kept 9 bases outside the gene matches. The length of the CDR3 is 14 residues. The CDR3 nucleotides are TGTGCCAGCAGATCAGTAGGGGACAGGGCTGGCTACACCTTC. This translates into CASRSVGDRAGYTF.